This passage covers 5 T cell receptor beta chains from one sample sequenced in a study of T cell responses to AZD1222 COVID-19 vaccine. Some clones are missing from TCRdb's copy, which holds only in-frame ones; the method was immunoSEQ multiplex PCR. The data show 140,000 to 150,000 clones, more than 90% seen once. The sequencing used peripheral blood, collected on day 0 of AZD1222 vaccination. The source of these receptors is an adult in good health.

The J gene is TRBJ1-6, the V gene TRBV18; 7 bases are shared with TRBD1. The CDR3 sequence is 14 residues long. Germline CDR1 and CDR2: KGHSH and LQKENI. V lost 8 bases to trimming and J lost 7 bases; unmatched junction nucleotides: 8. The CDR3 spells CASGPGQYNSPLHF. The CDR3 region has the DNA TGTGCCAGCGGTCCGGGACAGTACAATTCACCCCTCCACTTT.

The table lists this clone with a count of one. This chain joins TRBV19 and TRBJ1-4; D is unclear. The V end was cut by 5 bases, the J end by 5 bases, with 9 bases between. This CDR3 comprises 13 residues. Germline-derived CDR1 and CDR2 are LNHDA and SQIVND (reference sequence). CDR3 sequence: CASSVDPNEKLFF. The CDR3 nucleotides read TGTGCCAGTAGTGTCGACCCGAATGAAAAACTGTTTTTT.

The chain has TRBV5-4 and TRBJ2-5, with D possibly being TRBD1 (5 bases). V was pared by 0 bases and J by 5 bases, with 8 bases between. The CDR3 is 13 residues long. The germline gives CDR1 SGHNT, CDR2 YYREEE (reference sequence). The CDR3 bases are TGTGCCAGCAGCTTGGCAGGGCGGGAGACCCAGTACTTC. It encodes CASSLAGRETQYF.

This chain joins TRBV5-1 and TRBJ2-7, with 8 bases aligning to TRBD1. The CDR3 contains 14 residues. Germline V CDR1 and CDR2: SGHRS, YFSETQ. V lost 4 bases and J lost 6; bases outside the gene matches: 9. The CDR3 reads CASSPYRGTSEQYF. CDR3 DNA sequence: TGCGCCAGCAGCCCGTACAGGGGGACGAGCGAGCAGTACTTC.

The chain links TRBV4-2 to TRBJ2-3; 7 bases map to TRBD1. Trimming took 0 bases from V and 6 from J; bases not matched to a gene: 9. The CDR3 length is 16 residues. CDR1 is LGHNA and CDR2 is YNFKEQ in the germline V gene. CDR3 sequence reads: CASSQDGQGVTDTQYF. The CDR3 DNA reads TGTGCCAGCAGCCAAGATGGGCAGGGGGTTACCGATACGCAGTATTTT.